A single sample is the source of the 29 T cell receptor beta chains below, sequenced in a study of blood T cell repertoires in COVID-19. Measured with immunoSEQ multiplex PCR; TCRdb has only the in-frame clones, and not every one. The sample includes around 100,000 clones, about 85% of them seen just once. Sequenced material: peripheral blood. These receptors were collected from a man between 45 and 60 years old with acute or convalescent COVID-19.

This clone was recorded a few times. The genes are TRBV30 and TRBJ1-5; TRBD1 is a possible D gene (5 bases). The germline V and J ends were trimmed by 1 base and 4 bases, with 11 bases remaining between them. The CDR3 spans 14 residues. Germline V gene lookup returns CDR1 GTSNPN and CDR2 SVGIG (reference sequence). The CDR3 nucleotides are TGTGCCTGGAGTGCCGGGACTCCTAATCAGCCCCAGCATTTT. It codes for CAWSAGTPNQPQHF.

This rearrangement joins TRBV28 to TRBJ1-5; 8 bases are a match to TRBD1. The germline CDR1 and CDR2 sequences are MDHEN and SYDVKM. CDR3 length: 18 residues. V lost 6 bases and J lost 9; bases outside the gene matches: 22. CDR3: CASRRGRGPGFHQWPQHF. In nucleotides, the CDR3 is TGTGCCAGCAGACGGGGCAGGGGGCCCGGTTTTCACCAATGGCCCCAGCATTTT.

This clone was seen a handful of times. The J gene is TRBJ1-2, the V gene TRBV4-2; D is unresolved. This CDR3 comprises 14 residues. Germline V lookup: CDR1 LGHNA, CDR2 YNFKEQ. Trimming stripped 0 bases from V and 3 bases from J, with 8 bases between. CDR3 protein: CASSQDGEDYGYTF. DNA of the CDR3: TGTGCCAGCAGCCAAGACGGAGAAGACTATGGCTACACCTTC.

This clone came up a few times. This chain links TRBV6-6 with TRBJ2-1; 9 bases line up with TRBD2. Looked up from germline, CDR1 is MNHNY and CDR2 is SVGAGI (reference sequence). There are 16 residues in the CDR3. V trimming: 6 bases; J trimming: 1 base; junction bases outside the gene matches: 7. The CDR3 DNA reads TGTGCCAGCAGCCCCAGGAGCGGGGGGTCCTACAATGAGCAGTTCTTC. Amino acids: CASSPRSGGSYNEQFF.

This sequence joins TRBV19 and TRBJ1-1; possibly TRBD1 for D (5 bases). The ends were cut back, 5 bases at V and 4 bases at J, with 17 bases in the middle. This CDR3 comprises 15 residues. Germline V lookup: CDR1 LNHDA, CDR2 SQIVND (reference sequence). The CDR3 loop is CASSLTGAEGTEAFF. In nucleotides, the CDR3 is TGTGCCAGTAGTTTAACCGGGGCGGAGGGCACTGAAGCTTTCTTT.

The rearrangement links TRBV4-1 to TRBJ2-3, with D tentatively TRBD2 (6 bases). CDR3 size: 16 residues. Between the trimmed V and J ends, which lost 4 bases and 1 base, there was a span of 15 bases. Germline values: CDR1 MGHRA, CDR2 YSYEKL. This CDR3 is CASSPIPGGGTDTQYF. The CDR3 DNA reads as TGCGCCAGCAGCCCGATCCCCGGGGGAGGCACAGATACGCAGTATTTT.

This chain joins TRBV5-1 and TRBJ1-6; 11 bases are shared with TRBD1. Germline V gene lookup returns CDR1 SGHRS and CDR2 YFSETQ. V trimming: 5 bases; J trimming: 9 bases; junction bases outside the gene matches: 4. The CDR3 is made up of 14 amino acids. The CDR3 is CASSYGTGGSPLHF. The CDR3 DNA sequence: TGCGCCAGCAGTTACGGGACAGGGGGTTCACCCCTCCACTTT.

The V and J genes are TRBV5-4 and TRBJ2-5; unclear D gene. The germline gives CDR1 SGHNT, CDR2 YYREEE (reference sequence). Trimming removed 2 bases from V and 7 bases from J, with 12 bases in between. This CDR3 region has 13 residues. The CDR3 DNA follows: TGTGCCAGCAGCTTATCTAGAGATGGGACCCAGTACTTC. Its protein product is CASSLSRDGTQYF.

Here the CDR3 reads CASSLRDISNSPLHF. CDR3 coding DNA: TGTGCCAGCAGCCTCCGGGACATAAGCAATTCACCCCTCCACTTT. The chain couples TRBV7-9 to TRBJ1-6; D might be TRBD1 (6 bases). The CDR3 runs 15 residues. With 5 bases removed from V and 7 bases from J, the gap between germline ends came to 15 bases. Germline CDR1 reads SEHNR; CDR2 reads FQNEAQ (reference sequence). The full variable domain, with the rest looked up from reference TRBV7-9 and TRBJ1-6, is DTGVSQNPRHKITKRGQNVTFRCDPISEHNRLYWYRQTLGQGPEFLTYFQNEAQLEKSRLLSDRFSAERPKGSFSTLEIQRTEQGDSAMYLCASSLRDISNSPLHFGNGTRLTVT.

The J gene is TRBJ2-6, the V gene TRBV11-2; 7 nucleotides line up with TRBD1. The length of the CDR3 is 17 residues. Germline loops: CDR1 SGHAT, CDR2 FQNNGV. The junction had 9 bases not matched to a gene; V was cut back by 5 bases and J by 2 bases. The DNA of the CDR3 is TGTGCCAGCAGCCACCCGACAGGGAGAGCTGGGGCCAACGTCCTGACTTTC. Residues: CASSHPTGRAGANVLTF.

The chain links TRBV5-5 to TRBJ1-1; D gene uncertain. The CDR3 is 15 amino acids. Trimming took off 2 bases at V and 1 base at J, with 12 bases between the two ends. The V gene's germline CDR1 is SGHKS and CDR2 YYEKEE (reference sequence). This CDR3 is CASSFPSGGNTEAFF. The CDR3 region has the DNA TGTGCCAGCAGCTTTCCTTCTGGAGGGAACACTGAAGCTTTCTTT.

CDR3 in DNA: TGTGCCAGCTCACAGGGGCAGGACTATGGCTACACCTTC. Translating it yields CASSQGQDYGYTF. The J gene is TRBJ1-2, the V gene TRBV18, with D perhaps TRBD1 (5 bases). V lost 4 bases to trimming and J lost 3 bases, with 9 bases between them. CDR3 length: 13 residues. Germline V gene sequence: CDR1 KGHSH, CDR2 LQKENI.

V and J are TRBV28 and TRBJ2-2; no definite D call. The length of the CDR3 is 16 residues. Germline V gene data show CDR1 as MDHEN and CDR2 as SYDVKM. The V end was cut by 3 bases, the J end by 0 bases, with 11 bases between. The CDR3 DNA follows: TGTGCCAGCAGTTTGGCAGCGATCGCGAACACCGGGGAGCTGTTTTTT. Amino acids: CASSLAAIANTGELFF.

This clone turned up a few times. The chain combines TRBV19 with TRBJ1-5; the D is unclear. Between the trimmed V and J ends, which lost 5 bases and 8 bases, there was a span of 13 bases. The CDR3 consists of 13 residues. Germline values: CDR1 LNHDA, CDR2 SQIVND (reference sequence). The CDR3 sequence: CASSPSTGKPQHF. The CDR3 DNA is TGTGCCAGTAGTCCCTCCACGGGAAAGCCCCAGCATTTT.

This chain connects TRBV11-3 to TRBJ2-7; D may be TRBD1 (5 bases). This CDR3 has 15 residues. Germline V lookup: CDR1 SGHNT, CDR2 YENEEA. The germline V and J ends were trimmed by 1 base and 0 bases, with 10 bases remaining between them. The CDR3 DNA follows: TGTGCCAGCAGCTTAGGGACAACAAGCTCCTACGAGCAGTACTTC. Its protein product is CASSLGTTSSYEQYF.

The J gene is TRBJ1-1, the V gene TRBV9; D possibly corresponds to TRBD1 (5 bases). CDR3 length: 15 residues. V was cut by 3 bases and J by 1 base, with 13 bases left in between. The germline gives CDR1 SGDLS, CDR2 YYNGEE. The CDR3 reads CASSAGGAQNTEAFF. CDR3 nucleotide sequence: TGTGCCAGCAGCGCGGGGGGAGCTCAGAACACTGAAGCTTTCTTT. The variable domain in full, completed from reference TRBV9 and TRBJ1-1, reads DSGVTQTPKHLITATGQRVTLRCSPRSGDLSVYWYQQSLDQGLQFLIQYYNGEERAKGNILERFSAQQFPDLHSELNLSSLELGDSALYFCASSAGGAQNTEAFFGQGTRLTVV.

This chain connects TRBV28 to TRBJ1-6; no definite D call. Between the trimmed V and J ends, which lost 6 bases and 4 bases, there was a span of 16 bases. From germline, CDR1 is MDHEN and CDR2 SYDVKM. This CDR3 comprises 16 residues. The CDR3, as DNA: TGTGCCAGCAGCGGAGGCGTCGTGGTGTATAATTCACCCCTCCACTTT. This codes for CASSGGVVVYNSPLHF.

This chain uses TRBV6-5 with TRBJ2-2; weak D call: TRBD1 (5 bases). This CDR3 has 14 amino acids. Germline V gene data show CDR1 as MNHEY and CDR2 as SVGAGI. The V and J ends lost 7 bases and 4 bases respectively, with 13 bases between them. The CDR3 loop is CASIGRAFTGELFF. DNA of the CDR3: TGTGCCAGCATCGGCAGGGCCTTCACCGGGGAGCTGTTTTTT.

This rearrangement joins TRBV5-5 to TRBJ1-1; perhaps TRBD1 as D (5 bases). CDR1 SGHKS and CDR2 YYEKEE come from the germline V gene (reference sequence). The CDR3 runs to 12 residues. V was pared by 0 bases and J by 11 bases, with 11 bases between. The CDR3 DNA sequence: TGTGCCAGCAGCTTGGCTCAGGGATATGCTTTCTTT. Amino acid sequence: CASSLAQGYAFF.

This clone was recorded at least ten times. The rearrangement links TRBV10-1 to TRBJ1-6; possibly TRBD1 for D (5 bases). This CDR3 is built from 13 residues. The V end lost 2 bases, the J end lost 7 bases, and 6 bases lay between the germline ends. CDR1 WNHNN and CDR2 SYGVQD come from the germline V gene (reference sequence). The CDR3 DNA reads as TGCGCCAGCAGTGAGGACAGAAATTCACCCCTCCACTTT. The encoded protein is CASSEDRNSPLHF.

The chain couples TRBV7-2 to TRBJ2-3; possible D gene TRBD2, 7 bases. The CDR3 spans 16 residues. Germline-derived CDR1 and CDR2 are SGHTA and FQGNSA. The V end was cut by 2 bases, the J end by 1 base, with 13 bases between. The CDR3 spells CASSLLGAGGTDTQYF. In DNA, the CDR3 is TGTGCCAGCAGCTTATTGGGGGCGGGGGGCACAGATACGCAGTATTTT.

This clone was seen a few times. The chain uses TRBV4-1 and TRBJ1-6; no firm D call. CDR3 size: 16 residues. V lost 0 bases and J lost 7, with 13 bases in between. The germline gives CDR1 MGHRA, CDR2 YSYEKL. CDR3 DNA: TGCGCCAGCAGCCAAGAATCACACCCCTTGAATTCACCCCTCCACTTT. Translated: CASSQESHPLNSPLHF.

This clone came up a few times. In nucleotides, the CDR3 is TGTGCCAGCAGCCAAGATTCACAGGTGGGAACTGAAGCTTTCTTT. Translation: CASSQDSQVGTEAFF. This chain joins TRBV4-2 and TRBJ1-1; D may be TRBD1 (5 bases). This CDR3 contains 15 residues. Germline V gene data show CDR1 as LGHNA and CDR2 as YNFKEQ. V gave up 0 bases and J gave up 5 bases, with 13 bases separating them.

The chain is built from TRBV4-1 and TRBJ2-1; D gene unclear. Germline loops: CDR1 MGHRA, CDR2 YSYEKL. The V end lost 1 base, the J end lost 1 base, and 5 bases lay between the germline ends. The CDR3 contains 14 residues. The CDR3 loop is CASSQGGSYNEQFF. The CDR3, as DNA: TGCGCCAGCAGCCAAGGCGGATCCTACAATGAGCAGTTCTTC.

This clone showed up just a few times. V and J are TRBV4-1 and TRBJ1-4; 9 bases align to TRBD1. Germline lookup yields CDR1 MGHRA and CDR2 YSYEKL. This CDR3 is 17 amino acids long. The ends lost 4 bases at V and 0 bases at J; junction bases unmatched: 6. CDR3: CASSPRDRDATNEKLFF. The CDR3 coding sequence is TGCGCCAGCAGCCCCCGGGACAGGGATGCAACTAATGAAAAACTGTTTTTT.

The chain has TRBV27 and TRBJ1-2, with D perhaps matching TRBD1 (5 bases). Germline CDR1 reads MNHEY; CDR2 reads SMNVEV (reference sequence). The V and J ends lost 0 bases and 2 bases respectively, with 10 bases between them. The CDR3 is 15 residues long. Written as DNA, the CDR3 is TGTGCCAGCAGTTTATCGGTTTCAGGGAACTATGGCTACACCTTC. Its translation is CASSLSVSGNYGYTF.

The chain links TRBV2 to TRBJ1-5; TRBD1 matches 9 bases. The CDR3 has 15 amino acids. V lost 5 bases to trimming and J lost 9 bases; unmatched junction nucleotides: 11. CDR1 and CDR2 (germline): SNHLY, FYNNEI. CDR3 sequence reads: CASSTGTGSLWPQHF. CDR3 coding DNA: TGTGCCAGCAGTACCGGGACAGGGAGTCTGTGGCCCCAGCATTTT. The variable domain in full, completed from reference TRBV2 and TRBJ1-5, reads EPEVTQTPSHQVTQMGQEVILRCVPISNHLYFYWYRQILGQKVEFLVSFYNNEISEKSEIFDDQFSVERPDGSNFTLKIRSTKLEDSAMYFCASSTGTGSLWPQHFGDGTRLSIL.

V usage is TRBV10-3 and J usage is TRBJ2-7; possible D gene TRBD1, 5 bases. CDR3 length equals 12 residues. From germline, CDR1 is ENHRY and CDR2 SYGVKD. The germline V and J ends were trimmed by 10 bases and 1 base, with 11 bases remaining between them. DNA for the CDR3: TGTGCCACCGCACAGGATTCCTACGAGCAGTACGTC. Its protein product is CATAQDSYEQYV.

The chain combines TRBV29-1 with TRBJ1-1; D is undetermined. V lost 3 bases and J 0 bases, leaving 11 bases between the germline ends. Germline loops: CDR1 SQVTM, CDR2 ANQGSEA. This CDR3 is built from 14 residues. The CDR3 DNA is TGCAGCGTTGATATGTTTCCTTTGAACACTGAAGCTTTCTTT. It is translated as CSVDMFPLNTEAFF.